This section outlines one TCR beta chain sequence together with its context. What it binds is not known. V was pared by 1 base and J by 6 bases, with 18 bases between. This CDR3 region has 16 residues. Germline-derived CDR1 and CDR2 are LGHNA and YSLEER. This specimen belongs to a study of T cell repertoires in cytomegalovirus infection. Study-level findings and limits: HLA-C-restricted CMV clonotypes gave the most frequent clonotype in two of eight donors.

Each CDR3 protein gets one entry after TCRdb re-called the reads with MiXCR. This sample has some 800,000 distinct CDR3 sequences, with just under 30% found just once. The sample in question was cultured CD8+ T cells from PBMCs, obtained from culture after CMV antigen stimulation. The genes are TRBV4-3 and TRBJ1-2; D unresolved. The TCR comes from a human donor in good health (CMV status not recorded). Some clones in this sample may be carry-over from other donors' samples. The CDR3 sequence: CASSQARTIPLNGYTF. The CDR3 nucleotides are TGCGCCAGCAGCCAAGCCCGTACTATCCCCTTAAATGGCTACACCTTC.